This TCR beta chain was sequenced for a study of Ad26.COV2.S vaccination and SARS-CoV-2 variants. The overall study: A participant enrolled in the COV1001 Ad26.COV2.S trial arm provided the sample.

In regard to this clone: Its antigen remains unknown.

CDR1 and CDR2 from the germline V gene are SQVTM and ANQGSEA. Trimming pared 4 bases from V and 0 bases from J, leaving 9 bases between. CDR3 size: 13 residues. This sample's treatment: roughly 19 received Ad26.COV2.S at low or high dose, single or two shots; about 5 received placebo; per-sample allocation not given. Samples came from day 63 after the first vaccine or placebo injection. The donor was a Boston adult aged 18-55 years. Its platform was an Ad26 vector, and its expressed antigen was Wuhan-strain SARS-CoV-2 spike. General study results and limits: Non-spike TCR breadth was similar in vaccine and placebo recipients.

Clones were sequenced by immunoSEQ multiplex PCR, and TCRdb holds only the in-frame ones, with some missing. The sample includes under 600,000 clones, roughly nine tenths of them seen just once. The chain has TRBV29-1 and TRBJ1-1; no firm D call. The specimen was peripheral blood, collected in a trial of Ad26.COV2.S vaccine versus placebo. The TCR sequence derives from a person between 18 and 60 years old who received the Ad26.COV2.S COVID-19 vaccine or a placebo. The CDR3 loop is CSVAPSMNTEAFF. The DNA of the CDR3 is TGCAGCGTTGCCCCCAGTATGAACACTGAAGCTTTCTTT.